This TCR beta chain was sequenced during a study of T cells after yellow fever vaccination. Whole-study results and caveats: Booster sampling recovered most clones from primary vaccination (96% CD4, approximately 90% CD8). Peak timing came faster in the weaker secondary response, day 5 versus 15. Only a small proportion of the clonotypes turned up in both the CD4 and the CD8 compartments, likely arising from convergent recombination.

Germline CDR1 SGHRS, CDR2 YFSETQ. With V trimmed by 2 bases and J by 5 bases, 7 bases remained unmatched. This CDR3 contains 15 residues. 5'RACE template switching added a universal primer site and UMIs to TCR cDNA. TCRdb reprocessed the 5' RACE reads with MiXCR, giving one entry per CDR3 protein. The data hold some 200,000 distinct CDR3 sequences, with 2.5% to 3.5% observed a single time. This clonotype was detected ten times or more. As yet, its antigen is unknown. J is TRBJ2-5 and V is TRBV5-1; 9 positions agree with TRBD2. Sample: CD4+ T cells sorted from PBMCs, taken 10 days after the yellow fever booster vaccination. This receptor was identified in a man aged 18 to 29 who received the YFV17D yellow fever vaccine. The CDR3 nucleotides read TGCGCCAGCAGCTTCAGTGCTAGCGGGGCGGAGACCCAGTACTTC. Its protein product is CASSFSASGAETQYF.